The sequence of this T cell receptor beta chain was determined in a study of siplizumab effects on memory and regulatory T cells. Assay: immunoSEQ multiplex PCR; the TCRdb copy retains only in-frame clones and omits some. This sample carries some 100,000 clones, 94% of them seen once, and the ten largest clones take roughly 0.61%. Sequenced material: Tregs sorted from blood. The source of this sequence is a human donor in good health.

CDR3 sequence reads: CASSLGTSYEQYF. DNA of the CDR3: TGTGCCAGCAGTTTAGGGACATCCTACGAGCAGTACTTC. J is TRBJ2-7 and V is TRBV28; a weak D match, TRBD1 (6 bases). V shed 2 bases and J shed 1 base, with 6 bases lying between them. CDR1 and CDR2 (germline): MDHEN, SYDVKM. The CDR3 sequence is 13 residues long.